The T cell receptor beta chain under discussion was sequenced for a study of glioma-infiltrating T cells after dendritic cell vaccination. As for the study in general: The vaccine used monocyte-derived dendritic cells pulsed overnight with autologous tumor lysate.

V lost 6 bases and J 4 bases, leaving 9 bases between the germline ends. CDR1 is SGHTA and CDR2 is FQGNSA in the germline V gene. The CDR3 runs 12 residues. Study results and caveats: Survival was not directly related to TCR clonality in these patients.

TCRdb's copy holds only in-frame clones and misses some; the assay was immunoSEQ multiplex PCR. Here the sample spans some 70,000 clones, about 76% being singletons. All glioblastoma patients lacked an isocitrate dehydrogenase mutation. Blood PBMC samples: pre-vaccination, two weeks post third vaccination, and at tumor progression. A remark on this clone: Its specificity is unknown.

Sequencing was performed on blood, taken before dendritic cell vaccination. The TCR sequence derives from a human donor with glioblastoma. The gene calls are TRBV7-2 and TRBJ1-2; D is uncertain. The CDR3: CASRNSFYGYTF. The CDR3 DNA sequence: TGTGCCAGCAGGAACAGTTTCTATGGCTACACCTTC.